This T cell receptor beta chain was captured by sequencing in a study of blood T cell repertoires in COVID-19. Study-level background: PBMCs, B-cell-depleted T cells, or T cells provided the cDNA or gDNA that made up the material.

Those enrolled, adults aged about 18 to 89 years, came from some 25 US areas. Clinical history reported by participants formed the basis on which cohorts were assigned. As regards this clone: This sample includes further DNA sequences coding for the same CDR3.

The CDR3 has 12 residues. V lost 5 bases, J lost 6 bases, and 10 bases lay in between. Per germline, CDR1 SGHRS and CDR2 YFSETQ. Per the original methods: From reference gene primer amplification, estimates of nucleated cell counts were derived. Generated by immunoSEQ multiplex PCR, the TCRdb table keeps only in-frame clones and is missing some. V and J calls and clone size are those listed in that table; D and trimming were worked out from the DNA. Of 160,000 or so clones listed, about four fifths are singletons. Material for sequencing was PBMCs or T cells enriched from blood (not recorded which). The source of this sequence is a man aged 55 to 70 who had recovered from COVID-19. The chain carries TRBV5-1 and TRBJ2-3, with a tentative D call TRBD1 (6 bases). The CDR3 here is CASSSQGDTQYF. The DNA for the CDR3 is TGCGCCAGCAGTTCCCAGGGGGATACGCAGTATTTT.